This TCR beta chain came from a study of shared clonotypes between healthy human individuals. Turning to this clone: Its antigen is unidentified.

The naive CD8 subset, CD45RO-negative cells positively selected for CCR7, excluded terminally differentiated effector memory CD45RA+ cells. This CDR3 region has 17 residues. The germline V gene has CDR1 SGHNT and CDR2 YENEEA. V dropped 5 bases and J dropped 4 bases, with 21 bases sitting between them. Data came from immunoSEQ multiplex PCR; TCRdb stores just in-frame clones and leaves some out. The table has roughly 890,000 clones, over 90% seen once; the top ten hold around 24%. Regarding the study as a whole: Non-shared clonotypes showed lower generation probabilities than clonotypes common to all four donors. Sorted-subset sequencing, rarefaction showed, was incomplete despite large depth. Blood alone was sampled, and tissue repertoires likely differ.

This clonotype originated in a man aged 25 to 40 in good health. The source material was naive CD8+ T cells sorted from blood. The chain employs TRBV11-3 and TRBJ2-1; D is perhaps TRBD2 (6 bases). CDR3 protein: CASSPGVVAGIYNEQFF. CDR3 in DNA: TGTGCCAGCAGCCCCGGTGTAGTTGCGGGGATATACAATGAGCAGTTCTTC.